What follows are 4 T cell receptor beta chains derived from one specimen sequenced in a study of cytomegalovirus exposure and HLA in healthy donors. Amplification used 60 Vbeta primers and 13 Jbeta primers. Only in-frame clones appear in the TCRdb table, and some are missing; sequencing was by immunoSEQ multiplex PCR. The sample lists approximately 110,000 clones, around 77% occurring once. The material sequenced was PBMCs. These receptors all stem from a woman aged 40 to 50 in good health and CMV-seropositive.

The chain has TRBV5-1 and TRBJ2-1, with 7 bases that match TRBD2. The length of the CDR3 is 15 residues. Germline CDR1 and CDR2: SGHRS and YFSETQ. J lost 0 bases, V lost 3 bases, and 3 bases had no gene match. CDR3 in DNA: TGCGCCAGCAGCTCATCTAGCGGCTCCTACAATGAGCAGTTCTTC. It codes for CASSSSSGSYNEQFF.

The chain is built from TRBV27 and TRBJ1-1, with 8 bases identical to TRBD1. J lost 2 bases, V lost 4 bases, and 6 bases had no gene match. Germline lookup yields CDR1 MNHEY and CDR2 SMNVEV (reference sequence). The CDR3 spans 15 residues. CDR3: CASSWTGQGNTEAFF. The CDR3 DNA follows: TGTGCCAGCAGTTGGACAGGGCAAGGAAACACTGAAGCTTTCTTT.

The rearrangement joins TRBV4-1 to TRBJ2-1; 7 nucleotides agree with TRBD1. This CDR3 is built from 16 residues. Per germline, CDR1 MGHRA and CDR2 YSYEKL. Trimming at V came to 4 bases and at J to 2 bases, leaving 8 bases not matched to a gene. The CDR3 coding sequence is TGCGCCAGCAGCCGGAACGGACAGGCGACCTACAATGAGCAGTTCTTC. Translating it yields CASSRNGQATYNEQFF.

On this clone itself: The junction does not match germline at one end; this may be a read error. Written as DNA, the CDR3 is TGTGCCAGCAGTTACCCCGAGGGGGGGGGCTATGGCCACACCTTC. It specifies CASSYPEGGGYGHTF. This sequence joins TRBV6-5 and TRBJ1-2, with D perhaps matching TRBD1 (6 bases). From germline, CDR1 is MNHEY and CDR2 SVGAGI. The CDR3 consists of 15 residues.